The rows below give T cell receptor beta chains drawn from one sample of a study of identical twins. In TCRdb, the 5' RACE reads were re-called with MiXCR into one record per CDR3 protein. The sample has some 630,000 distinct CDR3 sequences; just over 7% are singletons. Separately, the same data were catalogued under a study of yellow fever vaccine responses in identical twins.

The sample comprised PBMCs. The receptors originated from a woman aged 18-29 years in good health. CDR3s include the opening cysteine and the closing phenylalanine or tryptophan. A D gene is named only where the DNA matches it firmly. For some rows the clone size is stated as once, few or many, or as a class when expanded; others skip it.

V,J,D,size,CDR3,DNA
TRBV5-1,TRBJ2-1,TRBD2,NA,CASSPSGEYNEQFF,TGCGCCAGCAGCCCAAGCGGGGAGTACAATGAGCAGTTCTTC
TRBV5-1,TRBJ2-1,TRBD1,many,CASSLGGTGKNEQFF,TGCGCCAGCAGCTTGGGCGGGACAGGGAAAAATGAGCAGTTCTTC
TRBV7-9,TRBJ1-1,TRBD1,many,CASSPQGQMNTEAFF,TGTGCCAGCAGCCCCCAGGGACAGATGAACACTGAAGCTTTCTTT
TRBV5-1,TRBJ1-1,TRBD1,few,CASSQGQGVGTEAFF,TGCGCCAGCAGCCAGGGACAGGGAGTGGGCACTGAAGCTTTCTTT
TRBV20-1,TRBJ2-3,NA,many,CSATTRARITDTQYF,TGCAGTGCTACTACTCGGGCCCGGATCACAGATACGCAGTATTTT
TRBV5-1,TRBJ2-5,NA,many,CASSSGPRNQETQYF,TGCGCCAGCAGCTCGGGACCGCGTAACCAAGAGACCCAGTACTTC
TRBV6-5,TRBJ1-6,NA,few,CASSYAGGDSPLHF,TGTGCCAGCAGTTACGCAGGCGGGGATTCACCCCTCCACTTT
TRBV12-3/TRBV12-4,TRBJ2-5,TRBD1,few,CASTQGVETQYF,TGTGCCAGCACTCAGGGGGTAGAGACCCAGTACTTC
TRBV28,TRBJ2-7,TRBD2,few,CASSSGRRTSGRNEQYF,TGTGCCAGCAGTTCCGGTCGGCGGACTAGCGGGAGGAACGAGCAGTACTTC
TRBV5-1,TRBJ2-7,NA,NA,CASSLSGLGNEQYF,TGCGCCAGCAGCTTGAGCGGACTCGGCAACGAGCAGTACTTC
TRBV9,TRBJ1-6,NA,NA,CARGLGSPLHF,TGTGCCAGGGGGTTAGGGTCACCCCTCCACTTT
TRBV20-1,TRBJ2-7,TRBD2,NA,CSADSGGSGVDEQYF,TGCAGTGCTGACAGCGGGGGGTCAGGGGTAGACGAGCAGTACTTC
TRBV29-1,TRBJ2-2,NA,few,CSVPTLTGELFF,TGCAGCGTCCCAACCCTAACCGGGGAGCTGTTTTTT
TRBV5-6,TRBJ2-1,NA,few,CASSLALVLNEQFF,TGTGCCAGCAGCTTGGCCCTAGTTTTAAATGAGCAGTTCTTC
TRBV20-1,TRBJ1-1,TRBD1,NA,CSASRDREGTPEAFF,TGCAGTGCTAGCCGGGACAGGGAGGGGACGCCTGAAGCTTTCTTT
TRBV20-1,TRBJ2-1,NA,NA,CSARQERNYNEQFF,TGCAGTGCTAGACAGGAACGGAATTACAATGAGCAGTTCTTC
TRBV4-1,TRBJ2-7,TRBD1,many,CASSPGTGDYEQYF,TGCGCCAGCAGCCCTGGGACAGGGGATTACGAGCAGTACTTC
TRBV10-3,TRBJ2-1,NA,many,CAISDSDNEQFF,TGTGCCATCAGTGATAGCGACAATGAGCAGTTCTTC
TRBV5-1,TRBJ2-1,NA,NA,CASSLETDYEQFF,TGCGCCAGCAGCTTGGAGACGGATTATGAGCAGTTCTTC
TRBV5-1,TRBJ2-3,NA,NA,CASMTGSTDTQYF,TGCGCCAGCATGACGGGTAGCACAGATACGCAGTATTTT
TRBV19,TRBJ2-1,NA,few,CAITGEGYNEQFF,TGTGCCATTACGGGAGAGGGCTACAATGAGCAGTTCTTC
TRBV12-5,TRBJ2-1,TRBD2,few,CASVFGKSSGRKGDNEQFF,TGTGCTAGTGTTTTTGGTAAATCTAGCGGGAGGAAGGGCGACAATGAGCAGTTCTTC
TRBV6-1,TRBJ2-6,TRBD1,NA,CASRGQSSSGANVLTF,TGTGCCAGCAGGGGACAGAGTAGCTCTGGGGCCAACGTCCTTACTTTC
TRBV7-8,TRBJ2-7,TRBD1,NA,CASSADRMAYEQYF,TGTGCCAGCAGCGCGGACAGGATGGCCTACGAGCAGTACTTC
TRBV20-1,TRBJ2-3,NA,NA,CSVRGPGTDTQYF,TGCAGTGTGCGGGGGCCGGGGACAGATACGCAGTATTTT
TRBV6-5,TRBJ1-3,NA,NA,CASSYRRVSSGNTIYF,TGTGCCAGCAGTTACCGCAGGGTGAGCTCTGGAAACACCATATATTTT
TRBV5-6,TRBJ2-1,TRBD1,many,CASSPLPDRGRNEQFF,TGTGCCAGCAGCCCACTACCGGACAGGGGTAGGAATGAGCAGTTCTTC
TRBV7-9,TRBJ2-1,NA,NA,CASSSQPGYNEQFF,TGTGCCAGCAGCTCACAACCAGGGTACAATGAGCAGTTCTTC
TRBV12-3/TRBV12-4,TRBJ2-7,NA,many,CASRLGPPEGYEQYF,TGTGCCAGCAGATTGGGGCCCCCTGAGGGCTACGAGCAGTACTTC
TRBV11-1,TRBJ1-1,NA,many,CASSQMGASEAFF,TGTGCCAGCAGCCAAATGGGGGCCTCTGAAGCTTTCTTT
TRBV20-1,TRBJ1-1,NA,few,CSATATNEGGAFF,TGCAGTGCTACAGCAACAAATGAGGGGGGAGCTTTCTTT
TRBV28,TRBJ1-3,NA,many,CASRHDSYSGNTIYF,TGTGCCAGCAGACACGACAGCTACTCTGGAAACACCATATATTTT
TRBV7-8,TRBJ1-5,TRBD1,many,CASSLGGGGGHQPQHF,TGTGCCAGCAGCTTAGGGGGGGGAGGGGGCCATCAGCCCCAGCATTTT
TRBV6-5,TRBJ2-1,TRBD2,few,CATGGLLNEQFF,TGTGCCACGGGGGGGCTGCTCAATGAGCAGTTCTTC
TRBV20-1,TRBJ2-1,TRBD2,NA,CCARDLEIAGGLYNEQFF,TGCTGTGCTAGAGATCTTGAGATAGCGGGAGGCCTCTACAATGAGCAGTTCTTC
TRBV6-1,TRBJ1-1,TRBD1,few,CASLSWTGGMNTEAFF,TGTGCCAGCTTAAGCTGGACAGGGGGAATGAACACTGAAGCTTTCTTT